Presented here are 30 T cell receptor beta chains from one specimen sequenced in a study of blood T cell repertoires in COVID-19. This table comes from immunoSEQ multiplex PCR, and its TCRdb copy is limited to in-frame clones, with some not included. The profile covers about 36,000 clones, with roughly four fifths appearing a single time and about 45% taken by the ten largest. The sequenced material came from peripheral blood. These receptors originate from a human donor in a cohort sampled during active or convalescent COVID-19. The donor label of this sample is uncertain.

The J gene is TRBJ2-5, the V gene TRBV18; no definite D call. Deletions cut 2 bases from V and 2 bases from J, with 9 bases between. CDR3 length: 14 amino acids. CDR1 KGHSH and CDR2 LQKENI come from the germline V gene. The CDR3 region is CASSPSPRQETQYF. CDR3 bases: TGTGCCAGCTCACCAAGTCCGCGGCAAGAGACCCAGTACTTC.

There are a few counts of this clone. The chain employs TRBV7-8 and TRBJ1-1, with D tentatively TRBD1 (5 bases). This CDR3 spans 14 amino acids. Trimming took off 1 base at V and 5 bases at J, with 11 bases between the two ends. Germline CDR1 reads SGHVS; CDR2 reads FQNEAQ. CDR3 protein: CASSLVRGKTEAFF. The CDR3 bases are TGTGCCAGCAGCTTAGTCCGGGGGAAGACTGAAGCTTTCTTT. Complete variable domain (other parts from reference TRBV7-8 and TRBJ1-1): GAGVSQSPRYKVAKRGQDVALRCDPISGHVSLFWYQQALGQGPEFLTYFQNEAQLDKSGLPSDRFFAERPEGSVSTLKIQRTQQEDSAVYLCASSLVRGKTEAFFGQGTRLTVV.

The chain uses TRBV4-1 and TRBJ2-3; 8 nucleotides agree with TRBD2. This CDR3 is built from 18 residues. V lost 0 bases, J lost 2 bases, and 10 bases stayed unmatched. Germline CDR1 MGHRA, CDR2 YSYEKL. The DNA of the CDR3 is TGCGCCAGCAGCCAAGAAAGCGGGGGACTAGGACCCACAGATACGCAGTATTTT. It encodes CASSQESGGLGPTDTQYF.

The chain is built from TRBV9 and TRBJ2-2; 7 nucleotides line up with TRBD2. Unmatched junction bases numbered 8, after V lost 4 bases and J lost 5 bases. Germline V gene lookup returns CDR1 SGDLS and CDR2 YYNGEE. The CDR3 length is 15 residues. CDR3 nucleotides: TGTGCCAGCAGCCGATGGGGGGGAGATACCGGGGAGCTGTTTTTT. Amino acid sequence: CASSRWGGDTGELFF.

As for this clone: The sample carries other DNA sequences with the same CDR3. The gene calls are TRBV6-5 and TRBJ1-2; TRBD1 agrees at 9 bases. Germline trimming cut 2 bases from V and 8 bases from J; bases unmatched to any gene: 6. In germline, CDR1 is MNHEY, CDR2 SVGAGI. There are 14 residues in the CDR3. The CDR3 sequence: CASSYTGQGSGYTF. DNA of the CDR3: TGTGCCAGCAGTTACACGGGACAGGGAAGCGGCTACACCTTC.

The rearrangement links TRBV5-1 to TRBJ1-2; D is perhaps TRBD1 (6 bases). Per the germline V gene, CDR1 is SGHRS and CDR2 is YFSETQ. V lost 4 bases and J 1 base, leaving 8 bases between the germline ends. This CDR3 is 13 amino acids long. CDR3 sequence: CASSPDSNYGYTF. The CDR3 bases are TGCGCCAGCAGCCCGGACAGTAACTATGGCTACACCTTC.

This clone has more than one count but fewer than ten. The chain combines TRBV6-6 with TRBJ2-3; D might be TRBD1 (5 bases). Trimming cost V 5 bases and J 2 bases, with 14 bases left between them. This CDR3 spans 15 amino acids. CDR1 is MNHNY, CDR2 SVGAGI, per germline (reference sequence). The CDR3 nucleotides are TGTGCCAGCAGTGGGTCAGGGCGAAACACAGATACGCAGTATTTT. Translating gives CASSGSGRNTDTQYF.

The J gene is TRBJ2-5, the V gene TRBV5-1; D might be TRBD2 (6 bases). Deletions cut 3 bases from V and 9 bases from J, with 15 bases between. Germline values: CDR1 SGHRS, CDR2 YFSETQ. CDR3 length: 13 amino acids. In nucleotides, the CDR3 is TGCGCCAGCAGCTCGGACGGTTGGAGGGCCCAGTACTTC. Its protein is CASSSDGWRAQYF. Full variable domain (missing parts from reference TRBV5-1 and TRBJ2-5): KAGVTQTPRYLIKTRGQQVTLSCSPISGHRSVSWYQQTPGQGLQFLFEYFSETQRNKGNFPGRFSGRQFSNSRSEMNVSTLELGDSALYLCASSSDGWRAQYFGPGTRLLVL.

CDR3 DNA: TGTGCCTGGAGTCTAGCGGGAGTGGGCGAGACCCAGTACTTC. Amino acid sequence: CAWSLAGVGETQYF. This rearrangement joins TRBV30 to TRBJ2-5; 10 bases are a match to TRBD2. Per the germline V gene, CDR1 is GTSNPN and CDR2 is SVGIG (reference sequence). V shed 2 bases and J 5 bases; nucleotides not matched to a gene: 5. The CDR3 is made up of 14 amino acids.

The genes are TRBV6-1 and TRBJ1-3, with D possibly being TRBD1 (5 bases). Germline V gives CDR1 MNHNS, CDR2 SASEGT. The CDR3 runs 15 residues. Trimming stripped 3 bases from V and 0 bases from J, with 9 bases between. The CDR3 reads CASSDRGYSGNTIYF. CDR3 nucleotide sequence: TGTGCCAGCAGTGATAGGGGCTACTCTGGAAACACCATATATTTT.

The J gene is TRBJ1-5, the V gene TRBV27, with 10 nucleotides matching TRBD1. CDR1 is MNHEY, CDR2 SMNVEV, per germline (reference sequence). Losses at the gene ends were 5 bases for V and 1 base for J; bases not matched to a gene: 14. The CDR3 totals 19 residues. CDR3 sequence (DNA): TGTGCCAGCAGTCGCCTAGGACAGGGGGTTCCTTCAAGCAATCAGCCCCAGCATTTT. This codes for CASSRLGQGVPSSNQPQHF.

The chain has TRBV6-6 and TRBJ1-1; D remains unclear. Germline V gives CDR1 MNHNY, CDR2 SVGAGI (reference sequence). Trimming took 0 bases from V and 9 from J, leaving 11 bases between them. This CDR3 has 13 amino acids. CDR3 DNA sequence: TGTGCCAGCAGTTACTCTCTGACGGGAAAAGCTTTCTTT. Amino acid sequence: CASSYSLTGKAFF.

This chain connects TRBV10-3 to TRBJ2-3; 9 nucleotides agree with TRBD2. The CDR3 is 16 residues long. Germline assignment: CDR1 ENHRY and CDR2 SYGVKD. The V gene end was trimmed by 7 bases and the J gene end by 0 bases; junction bases not matched to a gene: 8. The CDR3 DNA reads as TGTGCCATCAACGGACCGGGACTAGCAAGCACAGATACGCAGTATTTT. It codes for CAINGPGLASTDTQYF.

The chain employs TRBV7-2 and TRBJ2-5, with TRBD1 as a possible D gene (5 bases). Per the germline V gene, CDR1 is SGHTA and CDR2 is FQGNSA. V shed 4 bases and J shed 7 bases, with 7 bases lying between them. This CDR3 is built from 11 residues. CDR3 amino acids: CASSSTGTQYF. In nucleotides, the CDR3 is TGTGCCAGCAGCTCAACAGGGACCCAGTACTTC.

The chain couples TRBV11-2 to TRBJ1-2; TRBD1 is a possible D gene (5 bases). Germline V lookup: CDR1 SGHAT, CDR2 FQNNGV. Trimming took 7 bases from V and 2 from J, leaving 17 bases between them. The CDR3 is made up of 15 amino acids. CDR3 nucleotides: TGTGCCAGCAACCCGGGAGGGGCTCGAAACTATGGCTACACCTTC. It is translated as CASNPGGARNYGYTF.

The genes are TRBV7-6 and TRBJ2-1; the match to TRBD2 covers 8 bases. Trimming at V came to 3 bases and at J to 9 bases, leaving 10 bases not matched to a gene. The CDR3 consists of 15 residues. Germline CDR1 reads SGHVS; CDR2 reads FNYEAQ. The DNA of the CDR3 is TGTGCCAGCAGCTTCATAGCGGGAAGGGACACTGAGCAGTTCTTC. This codes for CASSFIAGRDTEQFF. The variable domain in full, completed from reference TRBV7-6 and TRBJ2-1, reads GAGVSQSPRYKVTKRGQDVALRCDPISGHVSLYWYRQALGQGPEFLTYFNYEAQQDKSGLPNDRFSAERPEGSISTLTIQRTEQRDSAMYRCASSFIAGRDTEQFFGPGTRLTVL.

The V and J genes are TRBV18 and TRBJ2-1, with a possible D match to TRBD2 (5 bases). Germline CDR1 and CDR2: KGHSH and LQKENI. The V end was cut by 2 bases, the J end by 4 bases, with 15 bases between. The CDR3 has 16 amino acids. The CDR3 DNA reads TGTGCCAGCTCACCAAGCCAAGCGGAACGATACAATGAGCAGTTCTTC. Translating it yields CASSPSQAERYNEQFF.

This CDR3 is CAWMSRFTEAFF. In nucleotides, the CDR3 is TGTGCCTGGATGTCTCGGTTCACTGAAGCTTTCTTT. The V gene is TRBV30, the J gene TRBJ1-1; D gene ambiguous. CDR1 GTSNPN and CDR2 SVGIG come from the germline V gene (reference sequence). The ends were cut back, 4 bases at V and 4 bases at J, with 10 bases in the middle. The CDR3 runs 12 residues. Supplemented by reference TRBV30 and TRBJ1-1, the full variable domain reads SQTIHQWPATLVQPVGSPLSLECTVEGTSNPNLYWYRQAAGRGLQLLFYSVGIGQISSEVPQNLSASRPQDRQFILSSKKLLLSDSGFYLCAWMSRFTEAFFGQGTRLTVV.

This clone has a single count. This could be a read error, since a much larger clone is one nucleotide away. This chain connects TRBV4-3 to TRBJ2-5; possible D gene TRBD2, 5 bases. The CDR3 runs to 14 residues. V dropped 0 bases and J dropped 9 bases, with 14 bases sitting between them. In germline, CDR1 is LGHNA, CDR2 YSLEER. In nucleotides, the CDR3 is TGCGCCAGCAGCCAAGATCGCAGGCCGGAGGCCCAGTACTTC. Its translation: CASSQDRRPEAQYF.

The chain is built from TRBV12-5 and TRBJ2-2, with D possibly TRBD1 on 6 matching bases. Germline V gene lookup returns CDR1 LGHNT and CDR2 FRNRAP. This CDR3 has 13 residues. V was cut by 6 bases and J by 7 bases, with 12 bases left in between. This CDR3 is CASGWTAGGELFF. The CDR3 DNA follows: TGTGCTAGTGGATGGACAGCCGGCGGGGAGCTGTTTTTT.

The genes are TRBV10-3 and TRBJ2-2; 7 nucleotides line up with TRBD1. Germline CDR1 is ENHRY and CDR2 is SYGVKD. V lost 11 bases and J lost 8; bases outside the gene matches: 8. CDR3 length: 12 amino acids. The CDR3 loop reads CAAHRGDGELFF. CDR3 coding DNA: TGTGCCGCCCACAGGGGCGATGGGGAGCTGTTTTTT.

CDR3 sequence: CASSGSGRNTDTQYF. Here the CDR3 DNA reads TGTGCCAGCAGTGGGTCAGGGCGAAACACAGATACGCAGTATTTT. This chain connects TRBV6-1 to TRBJ2-3; the D gene is possibly TRBD1 (5 bases). This CDR3 contains 15 residues. The germline gives CDR1 MNHNS, CDR2 SASEGT. The ends were cut back, 4 bases at V and 2 bases at J, with 13 bases in the middle.

The rearrangement links TRBV18 to TRBJ1-1; D unresolved. CDR1 and CDR2 from the germline V gene are KGHSH and LQKENI. V was trimmed by 5 bases and J by 6 bases, leaving 10 bases between them. This CDR3 spans 12 amino acids. The CDR3: CASSAREAEAFF. CDR3 DNA: TGTGCCAGCTCAGCGAGGGAAGCTGAAGCTTTCTTT.

Regarding this clone: This CDR3 is also generated by other DNA sequences in the sample. The J gene is TRBJ1-1, the V gene TRBV19; no reliable D call. V lost 6 bases and J 1 base, leaving 12 bases between the germline ends. Germline values: CDR1 LNHDA, CDR2 SQIVND (reference sequence). The CDR3 is made up of 14 amino acids. The CDR3 is CASRKLGGNTEAFF. The CDR3 DNA reads as TGTGCCAGTAGGAAACTTGGTGGGAACACTGAAGCTTTCTTT. Full variable domain (missing parts from reference TRBV19 and TRBJ1-1): DGGITQSPKYLFRKEGQNVTLSCEQNLNHDAMYWYRQDPGQGLRLIYYSQIVNDFQKGDIAEGYSVSREKKESFPLTVTSAQKNPTAFYLCASRKLGGNTEAFFGQGTRLTVV.

This sequence joins TRBV12-3 or TRBV12-4 and TRBJ2-1, with D possibly matching TRBD1 (6 bases). Trimming stripped 6 bases from V and 12 bases from J, with 12 bases between. CDR3 length equals 11 residues. The CDR3 DNA follows: TGTGCCAGCAGCCTCGACAGGTGGCAGTTCTTC. Its translation: CASSLDRWQFF.

This chain joins TRBV5-8 and TRBJ2-3, with D possibly matching TRBD2 (6 bases). Trimming took 7 bases from V and 1 from J, leaving 13 bases between them. This CDR3 is built from 14 residues. The germline gives CDR1 SGHTS, CDR2 YDEGEE. CDR3 loop: CASLFPSGTDTQYF. Written as DNA, the CDR3 is TGTGCCAGCCTGTTCCCTAGCGGCACAGATACGCAGTATTTT.

The chain employs TRBV5-4 and TRBJ2-4; the D gene is possibly TRBD2 (6 bases). Germline V gene lookup returns CDR1 SGHNT and CDR2 YYREEE (reference sequence). CDR3 length: 15 residues. V was shortened by 2 bases and J by 4 bases, with 13 bases between the two germline ends. The DNA for the CDR3 is TGTGCCAGCAGCTTCTATAGCGGATCAAAAAACATTCAGTACTTC. This sequence encodes CASSFYSGSKNIQYF.

The CDR3 loop is CASSRGGRASGTDTQYF. The DNA of the CDR3 is TGCGCCAGCAGCCGCGGCGGGAGGGCCTCGGGCACAGATACGCAGTATTTT. The chain combines TRBV5-1 with TRBJ2-3; 9 bases align to TRBD2. Germline V gene data show CDR1 as SGHRS and CDR2 as YFSETQ. This CDR3 has 17 residues. The ends lost 4 bases at V and 1 base at J; junction bases unmatched: 10. Full variable domain (rest looked up from reference TRBV5-1 and TRBJ2-3): KAGVTQTPRYLIKTRGQQVTLSCSPISGHRSVSWYQQTPGQGLQFLFEYFSETQRNKGNFPGRFSGRQFSNSRSEMNVSTLELGDSALYLCASSRGGRASGTDTQYFGPGTRLTVL.

This sequence joins TRBV6-5 and TRBJ1-1; 7 bases map to TRBD1. J lost 3 bases, V lost 7 bases, and 5 bases had no gene match. There are 13 residues in the CDR3. CDR1 and CDR2 from the germline V gene are MNHEY and SVGAGI. For the CDR3, the DNA is TGTGCCAGCACGGGCAGGGGGGACACTGAAGCTTTCTTT. As protein: CASTGRGDTEAFF.

The chain is built from TRBV6-5 and TRBJ1-1, with a tentative D call TRBD1 (5 bases). Trimming removed 7 bases from V and 3 bases from J, with 9 bases in between. The length of the CDR3 is 12 residues. The germline CDR1 and CDR2 sequences are MNHEY and SVGAGI. The CDR3 nucleotides are TGTGCCAGCAACAGGAAGGACACTGAAGCTTTCTTT. Protein sequence: CASNRKDTEAFF.